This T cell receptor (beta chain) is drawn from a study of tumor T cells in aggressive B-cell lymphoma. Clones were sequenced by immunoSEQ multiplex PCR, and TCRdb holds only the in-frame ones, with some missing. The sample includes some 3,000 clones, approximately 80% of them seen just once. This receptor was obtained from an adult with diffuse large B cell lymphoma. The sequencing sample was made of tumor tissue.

CDR3 in DNA: TGTGCCAGCAGTTACAACGACTACGAGCAGTACTTC. It is translated as CASSYNDYEQYF. The chain recombines TRBV5-6 with TRBJ2-7; no clear D gene. Germline V CDR1 and CDR2: SGHDT, YYEEEE. V shed 5 bases and J shed 3 bases, with 9 bases lying between them. This CDR3 is 12 amino acids long.